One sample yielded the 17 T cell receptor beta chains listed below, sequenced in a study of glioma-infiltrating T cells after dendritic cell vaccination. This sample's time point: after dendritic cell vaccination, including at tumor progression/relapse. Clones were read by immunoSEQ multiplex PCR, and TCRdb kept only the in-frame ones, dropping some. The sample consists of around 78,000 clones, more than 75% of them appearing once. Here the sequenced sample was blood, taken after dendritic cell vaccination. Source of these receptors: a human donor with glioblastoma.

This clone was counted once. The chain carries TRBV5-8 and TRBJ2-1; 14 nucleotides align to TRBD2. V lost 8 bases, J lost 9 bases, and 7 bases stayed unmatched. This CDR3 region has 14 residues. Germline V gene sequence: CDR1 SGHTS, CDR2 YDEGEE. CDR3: CASRRLAGGPEQFF. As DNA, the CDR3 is TGTGCCAGTAGGAGACTAGCGGGAGGGCCTGAGCAGTTCTTC. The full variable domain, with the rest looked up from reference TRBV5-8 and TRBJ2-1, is EAGVTQSPTHLIKTRGQQATLRCSPISGHTSVYWYQQALGLGLQFLLWYDEGEERNRGNFPPRFSGRQFPNYSSELNVNALELEDSALYLCASRRLAGGPEQFFGPGTRLTVL.

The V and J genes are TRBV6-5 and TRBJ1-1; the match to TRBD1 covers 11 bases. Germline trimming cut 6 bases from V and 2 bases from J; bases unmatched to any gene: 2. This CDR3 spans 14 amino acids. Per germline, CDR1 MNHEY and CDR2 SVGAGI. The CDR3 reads CASSRTGGNTEAFF. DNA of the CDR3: TGTGCCAGCAGCAGGACAGGGGGCAACACTGAAGCTTTCTTT.

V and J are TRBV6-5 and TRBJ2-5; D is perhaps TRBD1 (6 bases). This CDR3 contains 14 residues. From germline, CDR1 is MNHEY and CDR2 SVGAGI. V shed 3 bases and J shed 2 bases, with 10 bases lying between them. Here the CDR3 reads CASSYSGEQETQYF. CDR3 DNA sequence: TGTGCCAGCAGTTATTCAGGGGAACAAGAGACCCAGTACTTC.

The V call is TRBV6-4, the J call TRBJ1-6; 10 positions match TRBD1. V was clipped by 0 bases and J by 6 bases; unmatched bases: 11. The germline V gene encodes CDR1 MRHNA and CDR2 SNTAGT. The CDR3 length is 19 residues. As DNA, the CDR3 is TGTGCCAGCAGTGACTCGAGGGACAGGGGCGGGAAGGGTAATTCACCCCTCCACTTT. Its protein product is CASSDSRDRGGKGNSPLHF.

CDR3 region: CASSSLGIAGALGEQYF. In DNA, the CDR3 is TGTGCCAGCAGCTCCCTGGGGATAGCGGGGGCCTTGGGGGAGCAGTACTTC. The rearrangement uses TRBV7-3 and TRBJ2-5, with 9 bases matching TRBD2. Trimming took 4 bases from V and 11 from J; bases not matched to a gene: 20. Germline V gives CDR1 SGHTA, CDR2 FQGTGA. The CDR3 sequence is 17 residues long.

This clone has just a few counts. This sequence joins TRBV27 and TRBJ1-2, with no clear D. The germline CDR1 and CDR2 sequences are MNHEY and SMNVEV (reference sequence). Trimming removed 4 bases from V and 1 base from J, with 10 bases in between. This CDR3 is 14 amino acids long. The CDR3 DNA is TGTGCCAGCAGTTCCTCCAGTCTTAACTATGGCTACACCTTC. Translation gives CASSSSSLNYGYTF.

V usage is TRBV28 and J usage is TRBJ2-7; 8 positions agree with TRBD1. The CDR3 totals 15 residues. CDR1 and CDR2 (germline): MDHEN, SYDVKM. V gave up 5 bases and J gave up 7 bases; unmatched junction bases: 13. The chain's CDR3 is CASSPPGQALREQYF. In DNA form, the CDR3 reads TGTGCCAGCAGTCCTCCGGGACAGGCACTGAGGGAGCAGTACTTC.

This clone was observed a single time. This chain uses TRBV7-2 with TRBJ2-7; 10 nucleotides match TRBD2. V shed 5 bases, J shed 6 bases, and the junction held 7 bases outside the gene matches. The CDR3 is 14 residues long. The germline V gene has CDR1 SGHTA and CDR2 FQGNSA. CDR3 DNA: TGTGCCAGCAGCGTTAGCGGGAGGACCCTCGAGCAGTACTTC. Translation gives CASSVSGRTLEQYF.

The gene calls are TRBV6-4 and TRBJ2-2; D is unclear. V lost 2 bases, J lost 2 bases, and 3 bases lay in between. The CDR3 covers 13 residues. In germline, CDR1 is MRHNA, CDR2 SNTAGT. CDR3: CASSDTNTGELFF. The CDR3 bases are TGTGCCAGCAGTGACACAAACACCGGGGAGCTGTTTTTT.

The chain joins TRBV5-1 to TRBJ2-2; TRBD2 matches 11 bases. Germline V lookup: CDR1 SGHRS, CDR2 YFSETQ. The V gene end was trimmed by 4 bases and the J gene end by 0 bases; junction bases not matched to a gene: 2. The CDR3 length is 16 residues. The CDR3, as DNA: TGCGCCAGCAGCAAACTAGCGGGGGCGAACACCGGGGAGCTGTTTTTT. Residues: CASSKLAGANTGELFF.

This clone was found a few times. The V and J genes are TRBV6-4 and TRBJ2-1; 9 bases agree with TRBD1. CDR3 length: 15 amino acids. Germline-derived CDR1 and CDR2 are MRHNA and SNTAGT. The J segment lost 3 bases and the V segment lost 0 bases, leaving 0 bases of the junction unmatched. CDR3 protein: CASSDSTGGYNEQFF. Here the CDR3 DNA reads TGTGCCAGCAGTGACTCGACAGGGGGCTACAATGAGCAGTTCTTC.

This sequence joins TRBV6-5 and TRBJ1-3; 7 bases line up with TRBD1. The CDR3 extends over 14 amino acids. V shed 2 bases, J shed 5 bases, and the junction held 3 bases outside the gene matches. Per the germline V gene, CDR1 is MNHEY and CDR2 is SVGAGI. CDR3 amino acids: CASSYRDSRNTIYF. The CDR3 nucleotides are TGTGCCAGCAGTTACCGGGACAGCCGAAACACCATATATTTT.

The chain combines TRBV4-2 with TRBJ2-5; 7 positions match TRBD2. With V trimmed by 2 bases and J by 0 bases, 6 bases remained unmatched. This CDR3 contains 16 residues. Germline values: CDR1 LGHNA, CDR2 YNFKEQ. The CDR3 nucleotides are TGTGCCAGCAGCCAATTCGAGCGGGGCTACCAAGAGACCCAGTACTTC. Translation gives CASSQFERGYQETQYF.

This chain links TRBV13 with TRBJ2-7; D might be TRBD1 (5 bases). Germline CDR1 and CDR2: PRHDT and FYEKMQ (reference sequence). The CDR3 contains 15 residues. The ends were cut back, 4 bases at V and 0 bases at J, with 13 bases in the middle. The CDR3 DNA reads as TGTGCCAGCAGCTACACAGGCCACCCCTCCTACGAGCAGTACTTC. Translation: CASSYTGHPSYEQYF.

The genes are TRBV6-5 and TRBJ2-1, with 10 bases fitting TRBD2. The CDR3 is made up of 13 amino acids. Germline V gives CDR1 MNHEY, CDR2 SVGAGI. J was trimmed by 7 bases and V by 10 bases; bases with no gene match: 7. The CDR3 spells CATKRGGFNEQFF. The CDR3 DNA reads TGTGCCACTAAGCGGGGGGGATTTAATGAGCAGTTCTTC.

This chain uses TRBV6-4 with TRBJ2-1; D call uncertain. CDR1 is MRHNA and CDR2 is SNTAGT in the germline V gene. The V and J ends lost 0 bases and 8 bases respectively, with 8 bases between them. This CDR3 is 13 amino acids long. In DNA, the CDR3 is TGTGCCAGCAGTGACTCGATGGGCGATGAGCAGTTCTTC. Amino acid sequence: CASSDSMGDEQFF.

The CDR3 DNA sequence: TGTGCCAGCTCACCAAAGGCGGGAGTGCGCAATGAGCAGTTCTTC. Residues: CASSPKAGVRNEQFF. The rearrangement uses TRBV18 and TRBJ2-1; 7 bases line up with TRBD2. CDR1 and CDR2 from the germline V gene are KGHSH and LQKENI. Unmatched junction bases numbered 7, after V lost 2 bases and J lost 6 bases. The CDR3 contains 15 residues.